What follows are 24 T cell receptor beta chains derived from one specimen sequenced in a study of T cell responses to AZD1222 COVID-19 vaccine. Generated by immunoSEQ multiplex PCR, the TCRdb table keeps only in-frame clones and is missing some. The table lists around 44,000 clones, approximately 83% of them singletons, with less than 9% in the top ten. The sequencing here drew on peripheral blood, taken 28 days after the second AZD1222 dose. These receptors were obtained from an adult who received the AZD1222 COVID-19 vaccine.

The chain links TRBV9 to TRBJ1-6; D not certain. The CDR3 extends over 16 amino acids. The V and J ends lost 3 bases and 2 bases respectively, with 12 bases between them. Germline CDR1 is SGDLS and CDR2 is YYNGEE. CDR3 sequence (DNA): TGTGCCAGCAGCGAGGGAGGGAGTGCCTATAATTCACCCCTCCACTTT. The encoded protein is CASSEGGSAYNSPLHF. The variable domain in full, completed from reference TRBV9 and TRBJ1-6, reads DSGVTQTPKHLITATGQRVTLRCSPRSGDLSVYWYQQSLDQGLQFLIQYYNGEERAKGNILERFSAQQFPDLHSELNLSSLELGDSALYFCASSEGGSAYNSPLHFGNGTRLTVT.

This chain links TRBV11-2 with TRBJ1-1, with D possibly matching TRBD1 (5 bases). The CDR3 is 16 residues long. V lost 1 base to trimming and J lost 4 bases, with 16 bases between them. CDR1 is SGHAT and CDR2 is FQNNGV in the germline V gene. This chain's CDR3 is CASSLVRQNFVTEAFF. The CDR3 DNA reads TGTGCCAGCAGCTTAGTAAGACAGAATTTTGTCACTGAAGCTTTCTTT.

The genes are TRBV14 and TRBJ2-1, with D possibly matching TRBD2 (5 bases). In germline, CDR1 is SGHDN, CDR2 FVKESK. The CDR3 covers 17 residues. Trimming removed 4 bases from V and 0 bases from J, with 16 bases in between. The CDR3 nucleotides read TGTGCCAGCAGCCGACCCGGAGGACTGAGCTCCTACAATGAGCAGTTCTTC. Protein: CASSRPGGLSSYNEQFF. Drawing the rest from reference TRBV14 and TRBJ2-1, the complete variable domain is EAGVTQFPSHSVIEKGQTVTLRCDPISGHDNLYWYRRVMGKEIKFLLHFVKESKQDESGMPNNRFLAERTGGTYSTLKVQPAELEDSGVYFCASSRPGGLSSYNEQFFGPGTRLTVL.

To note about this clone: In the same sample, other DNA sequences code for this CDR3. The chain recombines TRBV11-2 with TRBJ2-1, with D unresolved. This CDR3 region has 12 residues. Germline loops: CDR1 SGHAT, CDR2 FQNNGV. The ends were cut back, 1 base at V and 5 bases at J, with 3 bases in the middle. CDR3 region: CASSLADNEQFF. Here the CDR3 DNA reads TGTGCCAGCAGCTTAGCGGACAATGAGCAGTTCTTC.

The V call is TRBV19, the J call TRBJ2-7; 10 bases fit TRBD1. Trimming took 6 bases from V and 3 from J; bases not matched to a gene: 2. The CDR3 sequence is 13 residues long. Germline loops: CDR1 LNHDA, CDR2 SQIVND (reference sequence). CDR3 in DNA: TGTGCCAGTAGGCGGACAGGGGGCTACGAGCAGTACTTC. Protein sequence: CASRRTGGYEQYF.

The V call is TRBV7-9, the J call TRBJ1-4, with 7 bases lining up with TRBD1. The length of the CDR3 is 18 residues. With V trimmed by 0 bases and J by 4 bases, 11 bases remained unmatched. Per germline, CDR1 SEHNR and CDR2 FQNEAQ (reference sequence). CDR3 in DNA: TGTGCCAGCAGCTTAGCGCGGGGAGGGGGCAGCGGTAATGAAAAACTGTTTTTT. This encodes CASSLARGGGSGNEKLFF.

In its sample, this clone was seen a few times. This chain's CDR3 is CAWSANSNEKLFF. The DNA for the CDR3 is TGTGCCTGGAGTGCAAATTCGAATGAAAAACTGTTTTTT. V is TRBV30 and J is TRBJ1-4; D call uncertain. In germline, CDR1 is GTSNPN, CDR2 SVGIG (reference sequence). This CDR3 has 13 amino acids. Trimming removed 1 base from V and 5 bases from J, with 8 bases in between.

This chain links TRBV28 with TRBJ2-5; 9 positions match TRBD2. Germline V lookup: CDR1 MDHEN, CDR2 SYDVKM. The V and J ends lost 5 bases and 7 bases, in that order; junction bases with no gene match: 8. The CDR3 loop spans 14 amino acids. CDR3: CASSLIAGETTQYF. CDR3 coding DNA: TGTGCCAGCAGTCTGATAGCGGGAGAGACGACCCAGTACTTC.

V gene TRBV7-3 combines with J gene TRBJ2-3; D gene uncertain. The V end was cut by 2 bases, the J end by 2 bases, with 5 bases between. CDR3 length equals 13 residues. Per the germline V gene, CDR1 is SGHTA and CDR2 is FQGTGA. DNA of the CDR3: TGTGCCAGCAGCTTACCTTCCACAGATACGCAGTATTTT. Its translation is CASSLPSTDTQYF.

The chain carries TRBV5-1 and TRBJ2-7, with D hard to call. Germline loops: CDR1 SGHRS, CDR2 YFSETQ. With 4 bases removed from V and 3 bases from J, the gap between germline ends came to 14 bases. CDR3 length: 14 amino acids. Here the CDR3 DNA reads TGCGCCAGCAGCCCGCCGGCCGGAAACTACGAGCAGTACTTC. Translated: CASSPPAGNYEQYF.

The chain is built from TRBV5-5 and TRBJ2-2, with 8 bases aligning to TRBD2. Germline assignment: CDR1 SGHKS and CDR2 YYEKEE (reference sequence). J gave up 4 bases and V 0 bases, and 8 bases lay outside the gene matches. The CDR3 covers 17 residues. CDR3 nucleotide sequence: TGTGCCAGCAGCTTGGCCGGTAGCGGGATTTCCACCGGGGAGCTGTTTTTT. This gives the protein CASSLAGSGISTGELFF.

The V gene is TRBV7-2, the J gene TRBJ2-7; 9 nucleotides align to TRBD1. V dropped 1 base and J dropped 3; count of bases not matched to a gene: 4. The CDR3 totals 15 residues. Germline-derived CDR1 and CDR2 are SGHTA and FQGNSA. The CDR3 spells CASSLGTGDLYEQYF. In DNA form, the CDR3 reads TGTGCCAGCAGCTTAGGGACAGGGGACCTCTACGAGCAGTACTTC.

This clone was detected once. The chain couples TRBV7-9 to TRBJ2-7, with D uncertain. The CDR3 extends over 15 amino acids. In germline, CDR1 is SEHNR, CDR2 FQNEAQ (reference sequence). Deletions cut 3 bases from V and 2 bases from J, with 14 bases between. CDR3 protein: CASSLGARQTYEQYF. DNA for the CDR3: TGTGCCAGCAGCTTGGGTGCCAGGCAGACCTACGAGCAGTACTTC. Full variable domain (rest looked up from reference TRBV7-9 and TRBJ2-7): DTGVSQNPRHKITKRGQNVTFRCDPISEHNRLYWYRQTLGQGPEFLTYFQNEAQLEKSRLLSDRFSAERPKGSFSTLEIQRTEQGDSAMYLCASSLGARQTYEQYFGPGTRLTVT.

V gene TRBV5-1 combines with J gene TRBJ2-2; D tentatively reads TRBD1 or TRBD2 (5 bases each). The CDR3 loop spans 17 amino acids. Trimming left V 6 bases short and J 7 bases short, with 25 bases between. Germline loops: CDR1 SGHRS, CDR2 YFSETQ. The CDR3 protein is CASTPNRDREPVGELFF. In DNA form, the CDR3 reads TGCGCCAGCACCCCGAACCGGGACCGCGAACCGGTCGGGGAGCTGTTTTTT.

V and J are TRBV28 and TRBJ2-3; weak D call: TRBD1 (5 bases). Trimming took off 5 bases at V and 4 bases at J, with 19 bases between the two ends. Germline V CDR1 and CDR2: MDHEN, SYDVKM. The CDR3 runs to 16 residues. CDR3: CASSPRPGSSSDTQYF. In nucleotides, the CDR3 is TGTGCCAGCAGTCCCAGGCCAGGGTCTTCGTCAGATACGCAGTATTTT.

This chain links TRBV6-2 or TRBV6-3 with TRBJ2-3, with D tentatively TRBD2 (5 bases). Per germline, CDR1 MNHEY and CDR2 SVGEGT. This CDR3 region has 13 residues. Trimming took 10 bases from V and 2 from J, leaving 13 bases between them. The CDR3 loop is CATTPRDTDTQYF. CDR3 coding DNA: TGTGCCACCACCCCGAGGGACACAGATACGCAGTATTTT.

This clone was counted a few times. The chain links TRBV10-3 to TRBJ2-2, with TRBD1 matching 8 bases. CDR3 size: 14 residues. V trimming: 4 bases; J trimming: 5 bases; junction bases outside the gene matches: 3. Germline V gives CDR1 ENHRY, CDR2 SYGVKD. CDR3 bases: TGTGCCATCAGTGTACAGGGGGAGACCGGGGAGCTGTTTTTT. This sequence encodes CAISVQGETGELFF.

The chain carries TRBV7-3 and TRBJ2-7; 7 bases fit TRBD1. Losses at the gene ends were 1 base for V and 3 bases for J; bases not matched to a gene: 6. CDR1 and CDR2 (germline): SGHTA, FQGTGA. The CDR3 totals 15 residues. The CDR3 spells CASSLKDRSLYEQYF. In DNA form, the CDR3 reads TGTGCCAGCAGCTTAAAGGACAGGAGCCTCTACGAGCAGTACTTC.

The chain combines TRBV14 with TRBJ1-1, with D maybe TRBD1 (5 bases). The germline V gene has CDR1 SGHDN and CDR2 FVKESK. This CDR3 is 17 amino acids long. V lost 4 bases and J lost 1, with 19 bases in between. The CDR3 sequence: CASSPRTSHGTNTEAFF. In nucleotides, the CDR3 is TGTGCCAGCAGCCCGAGGACCAGCCATGGGACGAACACTGAAGCTTTCTTT.

The CDR3 here is CAGAFLDRAYEQYF. CDR3 nucleotide sequence: TGTGCCGGGGCCTTCCTGGACAGGGCGTACGAGCAGTACTTC. The rearrangement joins TRBV6-5 to TRBJ2-7; 8 bases map to TRBD1. Germline trimming cut 11 bases from V and 4 bases from J; bases unmatched to any gene: 13. The CDR3 loop spans 14 amino acids. Germline values: CDR1 MNHEY, CDR2 SVGAGI.

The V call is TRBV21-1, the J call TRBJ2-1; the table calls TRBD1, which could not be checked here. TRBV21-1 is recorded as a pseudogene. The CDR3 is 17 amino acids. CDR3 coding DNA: TGTGCCAGCAGCGTCGAGGACAGCAGATGGACCTACAATGAGCAGTTCTTC. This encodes CASSVEDSRWTYNEQFF.

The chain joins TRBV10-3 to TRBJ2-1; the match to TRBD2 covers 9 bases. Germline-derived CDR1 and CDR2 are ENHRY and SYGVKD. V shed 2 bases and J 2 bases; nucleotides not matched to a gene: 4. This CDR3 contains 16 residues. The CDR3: CAISEVLAGTYNEQFF. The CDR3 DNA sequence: TGTGCCATCAGTGAGGTGCTAGCGGGAACCTACAATGAGCAGTTCTTC.

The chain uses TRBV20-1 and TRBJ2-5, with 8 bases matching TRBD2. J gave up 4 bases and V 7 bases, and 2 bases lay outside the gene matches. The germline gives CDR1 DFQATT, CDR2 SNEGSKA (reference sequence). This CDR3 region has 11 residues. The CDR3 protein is CSGLARETQYF. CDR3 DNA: TGCAGTGGACTAGCGCGAGAGACCCAGTACTTC.

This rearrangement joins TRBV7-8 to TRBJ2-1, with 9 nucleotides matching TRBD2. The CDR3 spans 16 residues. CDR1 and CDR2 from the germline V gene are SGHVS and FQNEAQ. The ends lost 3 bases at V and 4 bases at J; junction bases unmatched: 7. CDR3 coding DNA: TGTGCCAGCAGCTTTTCCCGAGCGGGAGGATACAATGAGCAGTTCTTC. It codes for CASSFSRAGGYNEQFF.